This passage covers 17 T cell receptor beta chains from one sample sequenced in a study of T-cell reconstitution after alpha-beta-depleted transplantation in children. Preparing the TCRbeta library involved the use of unique molecular identifiers. TCRdb fed the PCR reads into MiXCR, producing one record per CDR3 protein. The table shows fewer than 700,000 distinct CDR3 sequences, with roughly 13% occurring only once. The sequenced sample was PBMCs, mostly from graft donor cells, obtained 360 days after TCRalphabeta/CD19-depleted stem cell transplant. The source is a male patient between 10 and 17 years old who had a stem cell transplant for acute myeloid leukemia, so the T cells may come from the graft donor.

The chain recombines TRBV6-5 with TRBJ2-7; possibly TRBD2 for D (6 bases). Germline CDR1 and CDR2: MNHEY and SVGAGI. V shed 2 bases and J shed 5 bases, with 16 bases lying between them. There are 15 residues in the CDR3. CDR3 residues: CASSYGASVSHEQYF. Written as DNA, the CDR3 is TGTGCCAGCAGTTACGGGGCTAGCGTTAGTCACGAGCAGTACTTC.

The chain links TRBV18 to TRBJ2-2; possibly TRBD1 for D (5 bases). The V gene's germline CDR1 is KGHSH and CDR2 LQKENI. The V end lost 1 base, the J end lost 0 bases, and 9 bases lay between the germline ends. The CDR3 runs 16 residues. For the CDR3, the DNA is TGTGCCAGCTCACCACTGCAGGGTTCGAACACCGGGGAGCTGTTTTTT. Translation: CASSPLQGSNTGELFF.

This clonotype showed up many times. The rearrangement uses TRBV12-3 or TRBV12-4 and TRBJ2-3; 7 bases line up with TRBD1. The CDR3 covers 13 residues. V dropped 5 bases and J dropped 1; count of bases not matched to a gene: 0. The DNA of the CDR3 is TGTGCCAGCAGTCAGGGGGGCACAGATACGCAGTATTTT. Protein product: CASSQGGTDTQYF.

On this clonotype itself: The CDR3 does not end in the conserved phenylalanine or tryptophan, so this is likely a read error. V and J are TRBV12-3 or TRBV12-4 and TRBJ2-7; no clear D. The CDR3 has 11 amino acids. V lost 3 bases, J lost 3 bases, and 3 bases lay in between. The CDR3: CASSLHYEQYY. CDR3 DNA sequence: TGTGCCAGCAGTTTGCACTACGAGCAGTACTAC.

This clonotype has ten or more counts. The rearrangement joins TRBV29-1 to TRBJ2-1; D is unclear. This CDR3 has 11 residues. V was pared by 0 bases and J by 9 bases, with 6 bases between. CDR1 and CDR2 (germline): SQVTM, ANQGSEA. CDR3 region: CSVEEVPEQFF. DNA of the CDR3: TGCAGCGTTGAAGAAGTGCCTGAGCAGTTCTTC.

The rearrangement links TRBV7-2 to TRBJ2-3, with 8 bases identical to TRBD2. Germline assignment: CDR1 SGHTA and CDR2 FQGNSA. The CDR3 runs to 16 residues. The junction had 11 bases not matched to a gene; V was cut back by 4 bases and J by 5 bases. The CDR3 spells CASSSTPGLVVDTQYF. In DNA form, the CDR3 reads TGTGCCAGCAGCTCCACCCCGGGACTAGTTGTAGATACGCAGTATTTT.

This clonotype has a handful of counts. The chain joins TRBV9 to TRBJ2-3; 12 bases agree with TRBD2. CDR1 and CDR2 (germline): SGDLS, YYNGEE. J was trimmed by 5 bases and V by 4 bases; bases with no gene match: 11. This CDR3 is 17 amino acids long. CDR3 sequence reads: CASSPRTSGMLGDTQYF. The CDR3 DNA follows: TGTGCCAGCAGCCCCCGGACTAGCGGGATGTTAGGAGATACGCAGTATTTT.

This chain uses TRBV20-1 with TRBJ1-2; no definite D call. The germline V gene has CDR1 DFQATT and CDR2 SNEGSKA (reference sequence). The length of the CDR3 is 12 residues. The CDR3 nucleotides are TGCAGATTTTTCGGGGTTAACTATGGCTACACCTTC. Residues: CRFFGVNYGYTF.

The CDR3 DNA reads as TGTGCCAGCAGCTTAGCGCTTTGGGGACAGGGGGCCTCAGATACGCAGTATTTT. Its translation: CASSLALWGQGASDTQYF. The V call is TRBV7-8, the J call TRBJ2-3; 12 bases are shared with TRBD1. CDR1 is SGHVS and CDR2 is FQNEAQ in the germline V gene. V was pared by 0 bases and J by 4 bases, with 8 bases of the junction left unmatched. The CDR3 totals 18 residues.

The sample holds many counts of this clonotype. This chain connects TRBV29-1 to TRBJ2-7, with D perhaps TRBD1 (6 bases). V was clipped by 1 base and J by 6 bases, with 10 bases between them. Germline CDR1 and CDR2: SQVTM and ANQGSEA. The CDR3 covers 12 residues. The CDR3: CSVEVAGVEQYF. DNA of the CDR3: TGCAGCGTTGAAGTGGCAGGGGTCGAGCAGTACTTC.

In this sample, this clonotype turned up a few times. The chain recombines TRBV24-1 with TRBJ2-1, with a tentative D call TRBD1 (5 bases). CDR1 and CDR2 from the germline V gene are KGHDR and SFDVKD. The CDR3 has 16 amino acids. V was pared by 4 bases and J by 6 bases, with 18 bases between. Here the CDR3 DNA reads TGTGCCACCAGTGAGAGTGGACCCCGCAGGGCCAATGAGCAGTTCTTC. It translates to CATSESGPRRANEQFF.

The V call is TRBV20-1, the J call TRBJ1-5; the D gene is possibly TRBD1 (6 bases). Per the germline V gene, CDR1 is DFQATT and CDR2 is SNEGSKA (reference sequence). This CDR3 region has 14 residues. The germline V and J ends were trimmed by 3 bases and 1 base, with 10 bases remaining between them. This chain's CDR3 is CSASRGSSNQPQHF. In DNA, the CDR3 is TGCAGTGCTAGCAGGGGCTCGAGCAATCAGCCCCAGCATTTT.

This chain connects TRBV6-5 to TRBJ2-6, with 11 nucleotides matching TRBD1. This CDR3 spans 18 amino acids. Germline trimming cut 0 bases from V and 0 bases from J; bases unmatched to any gene: 1. The germline V gene has CDR1 MNHEY and CDR2 SVGAGI. For the CDR3, the DNA is TGTGCCAGCAGTTACTCGGGACAGGGGGACTCTGGGGCCAACGTCCTGACTTTC. Protein product: CASSYSGQGDSGANVLTF.

The table lists this clonotype with many counts. The rearrangement uses TRBV4-3 and TRBJ2-1; 7 nucleotides line up with TRBD2. CDR3 size: 15 residues. V shed 1 base and J 2 bases; nucleotides not matched to a gene: 2. The V gene's germline CDR1 is LGHNA and CDR2 YSLEER. The CDR3 coding sequence is TGCGCCAGCAGCCAAGGCGGACTAGCCTACAATGAGCAGTTCTTC. It codes for CASSQGGLAYNEQFF.

The CDR3 loop is CASGRAANEQFF. CDR3 in DNA: TGTGCCAGCGGGAGGGCCGCAAATGAGCAGTTCTTC. V usage is TRBV11-3 and J usage is TRBJ2-1, with 7 bases identical to TRBD2. Germline V lookup: CDR1 SGHNT, CDR2 YENEEA. The length of the CDR3 is 12 residues. With V trimmed by 8 bases and J by 7 bases, 5 bases remained unmatched.

The chain carries TRBV4-2 and TRBJ2-1; D is unresolved. The CDR3 is 14 amino acids. V was cut by 1 base and J by 6 bases, with 10 bases left in between. Germline assignment: CDR1 LGHNA and CDR2 YNFKEQ. CDR3: CASSQVWGSNEQFF. The CDR3 bases are TGTGCCAGCAGCCAAGTTTGGGGATCCAATGAGCAGTTCTTC.

The rearrangement uses TRBV21-1 and TRBJ2-7; the table gives TRBD1 as D, unverified against the DNA. TRBV21-1 is deemed a pseudogene. The CDR3 has 18 residues. As DNA, the CDR3 is TGTGCCAGCAGCAAAGTTAACAGGGATCCCCAAACAACCTACGAGCAGTACTTC. Translating gives CASSKVNRDPQTTYEQYF.